A selection of T cell receptor beta chains follows, all from one sample in a study of blood T cell repertoires in COVID-19. Produced via immunoSEQ multiplex PCR; TCRdb's table is partial and in-frame only. In the table there are 200,000 to 250,000 clones, 70% to 90% of which are singletons. The sample comprised peripheral blood. Receptors originate from a human donor in a cohort sampled during active COVID-19. Each CDR3 is given with its conserved first and last residue. The D gene is left open where the match is weak. Clone size is shown for a subset of rows, as once, few, many or a class of expanded clone.

v_gene,j_gene,abundance,d_gene,CDR3aa,CDR3nt
TRBV13,TRBJ1-1,-,-,CASSPGRGTEAFF,TGTGCCAGCAGCCCCGGCAGGGGCACTGAAGCTTTCTTT
TRBV30,TRBJ1-4,-,-,CAWSADNAGLATNEKLFF,TGTGCCTGGAGCGCCGACAACGCGGGGTTGGCAACTAATGAAAAACTGTTTTTT
TRBV6-4,TRBJ1-1,-,-,CASSDGPGGTEAFF,TGTGCCAGCAGTGATGGCCCGGGAGGGACTGAAGCTTTCTTT
TRBV27,TRBJ1-1,-,-,CASSLGSYTEAFF,TGTGCCAGCAGTTTGGGGAGTTACACTGAAGCTTTCTTT
TRBV19,TRBJ1-3,-,-,CASQFGGVGNTIYF,TGTGCCAGTCAATTCGGGGGTGTTGGAAACACCATATATTTT
TRBV5-1,TRBJ1-4,-,TRBD1,CASSQGGRPGQGSEKLFF,TGCGCCAGCAGCCAGGGGGGTCGACCGGGACAGGGATCTGAAAAACTGTTTTTT
TRBV5-4,TRBJ2-7,-,TRBD1,CASSSRTGQYEQYF,TGTGCCAGCAGCTCCCGGACAGGGCAGTACGAGCAGTACTTC
TRBV29-1,TRBJ2-1,-,-,CSVDKALYLNEQFF,TGCAGCGTCGACAAGGCGCTCTACCTTAATGAGCAGTTCTTC
TRBV28,TRBJ1-1,-,-,CASRPGLDTEAFF,TGTGCCAGCAGGCCAGGCCTGGACACTGAAGCTTTCTTT
TRBV5-1,TRBJ2-5,-,TRBD1,CASSIGTGARETQYF,TGCGCCAGCAGCATTGGGACAGGGGCTCGGGAGACCCAGTACTTC
TRBV2,TRBJ2-1,once,TRBD1,CATRDSLTAEQFF,TGTGCCACTCGGGACAGCCTGACGGCTGAGCAGTTCTTC
TRBV6-6,TRBJ1-4,-,TRBD1,CASEPDRGRKLFF,TGTGCCAGCGAACCAGACAGGGGAAGAAAACTGTTTTTT
TRBV3-1/TRBV3-2,TRBJ1-2,once,-,CASSLKGQSVGYTF,TGTGCCAGCAGCCTCAAGGGACAATCCGTCGGCTACACCTTC
TRBV5-1,TRBJ1-2,-,-,CASSQQGDYGYTF,TGCGCCAGCAGCCAACAGGGAGATTATGGCTACACCTTC
TRBV30,TRBJ1-1,-,-,CAASKANTEAFF,TGTGCCGCCTCGAAAGCGAACACTGAAGCTTTCTTT
TRBV28,TRBJ1-2,-,-,CASREAGDYGYTF,TGTGCCAGCAGGGAGGCAGGGGACTATGGCTACACCTTC
TRBV5-1,TRBJ1-1,-,-,CASSLAYTPGWTEAFF,TGCGCCAGCAGCTTGGCGTATACCCCGGGATGGACTGAAGCTTTCTTT
TRBV6-5,TRBJ1-2,-,TRBD1,CASSLTGAYGYTF,TGTGCCAGCAGCCTGACAGGGGCCTATGGCTACACCTTC
TRBV2,TRBJ2-5,few,-,CASSGGRYQETQYF,TGTGCCAGCAGTGGCGGGCGGTACCAAGAGACCCAGTACTTC
TRBV30,TRBJ2-1,-,-,CAARDYTYNEQFF,TGTGCAGCCCGAGACTACACCTACAATGAGCAGTTCTTC
TRBV7-9,TRBJ1-2,once,TRBD1,CASSLLGGRGPLRNYGYTF,TGTGCCAGCAGCTTACTCGGAGGCAGGGGGCCGTTACGGAACTATGGCTACACCTTC
TRBV2,TRBJ1-5,-,-,CASSETGGLVGNQPQHF,TGTGCCAGCAGTGAAACGGGGGGGCTGGTTGGCAATCAGCCCCAGCATTTT
TRBV19,TRBJ1-5,few,-,CASSISLNQPQHF,TGTGCCAGTAGTATTTCCTTGAATCAGCCCCAGCATTTT
TRBV27,TRBJ2-1,-,TRBD2,CASSLSGPLYNEQFF,TGTGCCAGCAGTCTTAGCGGGCCCCTCTACAATGAGCAGTTCTTC
TRBV28,TRBJ1-6,-,TRBD1,CASSEATGAGSPLHF,TGTGCCAGCAGTGAAGCAACAGGGGCGGGTTCACCCCTCCACTTT
TRBV7-2,TRBJ2-1,-,-,CASSLAWSEISYNEQFF,TGTGCCAGCAGCTTAGCGTGGAGCGAGATCAGCTACAATGAGCAGTTCTTC
TRBV24-1,TRBJ2-7,-,-,CATSELTGDEQYF,TGTGCCACCAGTGAACTGACAGGAGACGAGCAGTACTTC
TRBV19,TRBJ1-2,-,-,CASSTGGEAYGYTF,TGTGCCAGTAGTACGGGAGGGGAGGCCTATGGCTACACCTTC
TRBV14,TRBJ2-5,-,-,CASSQGETVQETQYF,TGTGCCAGCAGCCAAGGGGAGACCGTCCAAGAGACCCAGTACTTC
TRBV10-2,TRBJ2-5,-,-,CASSKHRLRQDQETQYF,TGCGCCAGCAGCAAACACAGACTAAGACAGGACCAAGAGACCCAGTACTTC
TRBV28,TRBJ2-5,few,TRBD2,CASSLVREVQETQYF,TGTGCCAGCAGTTTAGTCCGGGAGGTACAAGAGACCCAGTACTTC
TRBV30,TRBJ1-5,-,-,CAWRSRDTSNQPQHF,TGTGCCTGGAGATCCCGGGACACTAGCAATCAGCCCCAGCATTTT
TRBV27,TRBJ2-7,few,TRBD1,CASSPPGTGGGEQYF,TGTGCCAGCAGCCCTCCTGGGACAGGGGGCGGGGAGCAGTACTTC
TRBV15,TRBJ1-1,-,-,CATSREGAGHTEAFF,TGTGCCACCAGCAGAGAGGGGGCAGGGCACACTGAAGCTTTCTTT
TRBV27,TRBJ2-1,once,-,CASLADMSSYNEQFF,TGTGCCAGCCTAGCTGACATGAGCTCCTACAATGAGCAGTTCTTC